One and the same sample provided the 30 T cell receptor beta chains below, sequenced in a study of T-cell reconstitution after alpha-beta-depleted transplantation in children. Using unique molecular identifiers, the investigators prepared the TCRbeta library. TCRdb re-derived calls from the PCR reads in MiXCR, one entry per CDR3 protein. The table includes around 670,000 distinct CDR3 sequences, roughly 14% detected once. The sample in question was PBMCs, obtained before TCRalphabeta/CD19-depleted stem cell transplant. The origin of the receptors is a girl aged 2 to 10 with congenital amegakaryocytic thrombocytopenia, due to receive a stem cell transplant.

The J gene is TRBJ2-7, the V gene TRBV25-1; a possible D gene is TRBD2 (6 bases). V was pared by 1 base and J by 5 bases, with 15 bases between. CDR1 and CDR2 from the germline V gene are MGHDK and SYGVNS. There are 15 residues in the CDR3. The CDR3 reads CASSEWGGNSDEQYF. The CDR3 DNA follows: TGTGCCAGCAGTGAATGGGGCGGGAATTCCGACGAGCAGTACTTC.

This clonotype was found many times. The chain couples TRBV27 to TRBJ2-3; D gene uncertain. The CDR3 contains 14 residues. Germline V gene data show CDR1 as MNHEY and CDR2 as SMNVEV (reference sequence). V was shortened by 3 bases and J by 3 bases, with 10 bases between the two germline ends. The CDR3 DNA reads as TGTGCCAGCAGTTTGGTACTGACAACAGATACGCAGTATTTT. It encodes CASSLVLTTDTQYF.

This clonotype was counted many times. The chain recombines TRBV20-1 with TRBJ2-7, with 8 bases matching TRBD2. Germline lookup yields CDR1 DFQATT and CDR2 SNEGSKA (reference sequence). J lost 2 bases, V lost 5 bases, and 14 bases had no gene match. The CDR3 is 16 residues long. The CDR3 loop is CSAGNTKAGVPYEQYF. CDR3 DNA: TGCAGTGCTGGGAACACTAAAGCGGGAGTTCCCTACGAGCAGTACTTC.

This clonotype was counted many times. This CDR3 reads CASSLADRENTEAFF. CDR3 bases: TGTGCCAGCAGCTTAGCGGACAGGGAAAACACTGAAGCTTTCTTT. This chain joins TRBV7-9 and TRBJ1-1, with TRBD1 matching over 8 bases. The trim removed 0 bases at V and 2 bases at J, leaving 2 bases unmatched. Looked up from germline, CDR1 is SEHNR and CDR2 is FQNEAQ (reference sequence). The CDR3 covers 15 residues.

Ten or more counts support this clonotype. V usage is TRBV12-3 or TRBV12-4 and J usage is TRBJ2-7, with no clear D. Trimming cost V 6 bases and J 2 bases, with 8 bases left between them. This CDR3 is built from 12 residues. The DNA for the CDR3 is TGTGCCAGCAGCCATGACACCTACGAGCAGTACTTC. Its protein product is CASSHDTYEQYF.

This clonotype was counted ten times or more. This rearrangement joins TRBV12-3 or TRBV12-4 to TRBJ1-1; no clear D gene. The CDR3 length is 11 residues. V was trimmed by 10 bases and J by 5 bases, leaving 11 bases between them. In DNA, the CDR3 is TGTGCCATCACGGCCGGGACTGAAGCTTTCTTT. Its protein is CAITAGTEAFF.

This clonotype was seen ten or more times. The chain has TRBV7-6 and TRBJ1-1, with 9 bases that match TRBD1. The V and J ends lost 5 bases and 4 bases, in that order; junction bases with no gene match: 8. The CDR3 has 15 amino acids. Germline V gives CDR1 SGHVS, CDR2 FNYEAQ. CDR3 in DNA: TGTGCCAGCAGCCCGCAAGGGACAGGGCCCACTGAAGCTTTCTTT. Its protein is CASSPQGTGPTEAFF.

This clonotype came up many times. The CDR3 DNA follows: TGTGCCAGCAGCTTAGCCGGGACTAGTTTGGAGACCCAGTACTTC. Translating gives CASSLAGTSLETQYF. The chain uses TRBV7-2 and TRBJ2-5; 8 bases align to TRBD2. The CDR3 consists of 15 residues. The V gene end was trimmed by 0 bases and the J gene end by 5 bases; junction bases not matched to a gene: 5. From germline, CDR1 is SGHTA and CDR2 FQGNSA.

The V gene is TRBV20-1, the J gene TRBJ2-7, with 8 bases matching TRBD2. This CDR3 is built from 15 residues. The trim removed 5 bases at V and 0 bases at J, leaving 9 bases unmatched. CDR1 and CDR2 from the germline V gene are DFQATT and SNEGSKA (reference sequence). For the CDR3, the DNA is TGCAGTGCTTCACCCCGGACTAGCTACTCCTACGAGCAGTACTTC. Its protein product is CSASPRTSYSYEQYF.

The chain is built from TRBV20-1 and TRBJ2-2; 8 bases fit TRBD2. The CDR3 extends over 15 amino acids. The V gene's germline CDR1 is DFQATT and CDR2 SNEGSKA (reference sequence). In nucleotides, the CDR3 is TGCAGCGCCCCGGGACTAGAAGGGGGGACCGGGGAGCTGTTTTTT. Amino acids: CSAPGLEGGTGELFF.

The chain links TRBV10-3 to TRBJ2-7, with 11 bases identical to TRBD2. The length of the CDR3 is 15 residues. CDR1 is ENHRY and CDR2 is SYGVKD in the germline V gene. J was trimmed by 5 bases and V by 8 bases; bases with no gene match: 11. The CDR3 region is CAIGETSGTRDEQYF. Here the CDR3 DNA reads TGTGCCATCGGGGAGACTAGCGGGACGAGGGACGAGCAGTACTTC.

This clonotype was recorded a few times. The rearrangement links TRBV21-1 to TRBJ2-4. TRBV21-1 is termed a pseudogene. This CDR3 is 13 amino acids long. The CDR3 spells CASSNASGNIQYF. CDR3 in DNA: TGTGCCAGCAGCAACGCTAGTGGAAACATTCAGTACTTC.

This clonotype was observed a few times. The chain links TRBV19 to TRBJ1-5; 8 bases agree with TRBD1. The CDR3 is 14 residues long. Germline V CDR1 and CDR2: LNHDA, SQIVND (reference sequence). The trim removed 2 bases at V and 6 bases at J, leaving 3 bases unmatched. In nucleotides, the CDR3 is TGTGCCAGTAGTATACAGGACAGGGCTCAGCCCCAGCATTTT. It translates to CASSIQDRAQPQHF.

This clonotype was recorded at least ten times. The V and J genes are TRBV12-3 or TRBV12-4 and TRBJ2-1, with 8 bases that match TRBD1. This CDR3 comprises 12 residues. Trimming cost V 4 bases and J 9 bases; bases outside gene matches: 2. The CDR3 protein is CASSSRGPEQFF. The CDR3 coding sequence is TGTGCCAGCAGTTCCAGGGGGCCTGAGCAGTTCTTC.

This clonotype was counted a few times. V gene TRBV20-1 combines with J gene TRBJ2-7, with no clear D. The CDR3 covers 15 residues. Trimming removed 1 base at V and 0 bases at J, with 13 bases between. Germline CDR1 is DFQATT and CDR2 is SNEGSKA (reference sequence). The CDR3 loop reads CSARVDVDFSYEQYF. The CDR3 nucleotides read TGCAGTGCTAGAGTTGATGTCGACTTCTCCTACGAGCAGTACTTC.

This clonotype was found many times. The gene calls are TRBV7-2 and TRBJ2-1; 7 positions match TRBD2. J gave up 6 bases and V 1 base, and 3 bases lay outside the gene matches. The CDR3 spans 14 residues. Germline values: CDR1 SGHTA, CDR2 FQGNSA. The chain's CDR3 is CASSLDPGGNEQFF. Here the CDR3 DNA reads TGTGCCAGCAGCTTAGACCCGGGGGGCAATGAGCAGTTCTTC.

This clonotype turned up a few times. J is TRBJ2-1 and V is TRBV12-3 or TRBV12-4; 7 bases are shared with TRBD1. This CDR3 comprises 19 residues. V was pared by 4 bases and J by 8 bases, with 23 bases of the junction left unmatched. The CDR3 DNA follows: TGTGCCAGCAGTTCGACAGGACAGGCTAAGACTCTTAATAACGATGAGCAGTTCTTC. Encoded protein: CASSSTGQAKTLNNDEQFF.

This clonotype was counted many times. The genes are TRBV3-1 and TRBJ2-3, with TRBD1 matching 7 bases. J was trimmed by 4 bases and V by 3 bases; bases with no gene match: 10. There are 16 residues in the CDR3. The germline CDR1 and CDR2 sequences are LGHDT and YNNKEL (reference sequence). This chain's CDR3 is CASSHTGTGEADTQYF. The CDR3 coding sequence is TGTGCCAGCAGCCATACAGGCACAGGGGAAGCAGATACGCAGTATTTT.

This clonotype came up many times. V gene TRBV20-1 combines with J gene TRBJ2-7; possibly TRBD1 for D (5 bases). The V gene lost 0 bases and the J gene lost 5 bases, with 14 bases spanning the gap. In germline, CDR1 is DFQATT, CDR2 SNEGSKA (reference sequence). The CDR3 runs 14 residues. Here the CDR3 reads CSARDSQGIHEQYF. In DNA, the CDR3 is TGCAGTGCTAGAGATTCCCAGGGCATCCACGAGCAGTACTTC.

This clonotype was counted a few times. The chain uses TRBV10-2 and TRBJ2-2, with D unresolved. This CDR3 comprises 13 residues. The V gene's germline CDR1 is WSHSY and CDR2 SAAADI. V lost 3 bases to trimming and J lost 6 bases, with 8 bases between them. CDR3 coding DNA: TGCGCCAGCAGTGACGACTTAGCCGGGGAGCTGTTTTTT. Protein: CASSDDLAGELFF.

This clonotype appeared a few times. The rearrangement links TRBV5-1 to TRBJ2-1, with TRBD1 as a possible D gene (5 bases). The V end lost 0 bases, the J end lost 6 bases, and 13 bases lay between the germline ends. Germline V lookup: CDR1 SGHRS, CDR2 YFSETQ. The CDR3 runs 15 residues. The CDR3 sequence: CASSLVTLGLNEQFF. The CDR3, as DNA: TGCGCCAGCAGCTTGGTTACCCTGGGGCTCAATGAGCAGTTCTTC.

This clonotype came up a few times. The genes are TRBV28 and TRBJ2-7; D is ambiguous. This CDR3 region has 12 residues. The ends were cut back, 6 bases at V and 6 bases at J, with 12 bases in the middle. The germline CDR1 and CDR2 sequences are MDHEN and SYDVKM. In DNA, the CDR3 is TGTGCCAGCAGCCACTACCCCAGCGAGCAGTACTTC. This sequence encodes CASSHYPSEQYF.

This clonotype has at least ten counts. V usage is TRBV5-6 and J usage is TRBJ2-4; TRBD1 aligns across 9 bases. The trim removed 4 bases at V and 9 bases at J, leaving 5 bases unmatched. This CDR3 region has 13 residues. Germline loops: CDR1 SGHDT, CDR2 YYEEEE. CDR3 sequence reads: CASSTDRGGIQYF. The CDR3 DNA sequence: TGTGCCAGCAGCACGGACAGGGGAGGCATTCAGTACTTC.

The V gene is TRBV5-1, the J gene TRBJ2-7; possibly TRBD1 for D (6 bases). The CDR3 is 17 residues long. The germline V gene encodes CDR1 SGHRS and CDR2 YFSETQ. V lost 3 bases and J 4 bases, leaving 23 bases between the germline ends. The CDR3 spells CASSSNPWGRGDYEQYF. CDR3 in DNA: TGCGCCAGCAGCTCTAATCCCTGGGGCAGGGGCGATTACGAGCAGTACTTC.

This clonotype showed up just a few times. The rearrangement links TRBV5-1 to TRBJ2-1, with 8 positions matching TRBD2. CDR3 length: 17 amino acids. From germline, CDR1 is SGHRS and CDR2 YFSETQ. V gave up 3 bases and J gave up 12 bases; unmatched junction bases: 20. DNA for the CDR3: TGCGCCAGCAGCTACCTAGCGGGCTTAGGGATAAAGGGTGCGCAGTTCTTC. This gives the protein CASSYLAGLGIKGAQFF.

The rearrangement uses TRBV5-1 and TRBJ2-1, with TRBD2 as a possible D gene (5 bases). The V gene lost 4 bases and the J gene lost 6 bases, with 17 bases spanning the gap. The CDR3 covers 15 residues. Per the germline V gene, CDR1 is SGHRS and CDR2 is YFSETQ. The CDR3 spells CASSPELTTINEQFF. In DNA, the CDR3 is TGCGCCAGCAGCCCCGAACTGACTACAATCAATGAGCAGTTCTTC.

The chain joins TRBV12-3 or TRBV12-4 to TRBJ2-1, with D tentatively TRBD1 (6 bases). The CDR3 consists of 15 residues. Trimming pared 4 bases from V and 4 bases from J, leaving 14 bases between. In DNA form, the CDR3 reads TGTGCCAGCAGTTACCCGGGACAAGAATACAATGAGCAGTTCTTC. Amino acid sequence: CASSYPGQEYNEQFF.

J is TRBJ2-7 and V is TRBV11-2; TRBD2 matches at 7 bases. Germline CDR1 and CDR2: SGHAT and FQNNGV. This CDR3 contains 15 residues. V trimming: 1 base; J trimming: 4 bases; junction bases outside the gene matches: 7. The chain's CDR3 is CASSLGGGPEYEQYF. The CDR3, as DNA: TGTGCCAGCAGCTTAGGCGGGGGACCGGAATACGAGCAGTACTTC. Full variable domain (outside the CDR3, taken from reference TRBV11-2 and TRBJ2-7): EAGVAQSPRYKIIEKRQSVAFWCNPISGHATLYWYQQILGQGPKLLIQFQNNGVVDDSQLPKDRFSAERLKGVDSTLKIQPAKLEDSAVYLCASSLGGGPEYEQYFGPGTRLTVT.

A word on this clonotype: A clone one base away is much larger, so this may be a read error. The chain recombines TRBV5-5 with TRBJ2-1, with D maybe TRBD2 (5 bases). V was trimmed by 4 bases and J by 3 bases, leaving 8 bases between them. Germline V gives CDR1 SGHKS, CDR2 YYEKEE (reference sequence). This CDR3 comprises 13 residues. For the CDR3, the DNA is TGTGCCAGCAGCATGACTATCTACAATGAGCAGTTCTTC. It yields the protein CASSMTIYNEQFF.

In its sample, this clonotype was seen many times. The J gene is TRBJ2-3, the V gene TRBV20-1; D ambiguous. The germline CDR1 and CDR2 sequences are DFQATT and SNEGSKA (reference sequence). V was trimmed by 3 bases and J by 4 bases, leaving 8 bases between them. The length of the CDR3 is 12 residues. The CDR3 nucleotides are TGCAGTGCTAGTTCCGACGCAGATACGCAGTATTTT. It specifies CSASSDADTQYF.